The clone carrying this T cell receptor beta chain appeared many times. Its antigen is not known. This sample was taken from a study of early T cells in non-severe SARS-CoV-2 infection. Germline V gene sequence: CDR1 LGHNA, CDR2 YNFKEQ. The CDR3 is 16 residues long. V lost 0 bases and J lost 1, with 11 bases in between. Study observations and caveats: Anti-spike CD8 specificities were favored by VDJdb matching, whose results missed private and CD4 specificities.

Using its own MiXCR run on the 5' RACE reads, TCRdb lists one record per CDR3 protein. The table lists 100,000 to 120,000 distinct CDR3 sequences, about 12% of them singletons. The genes are TRBV4-2 and TRBJ2-3, with D unclear. This sequence was found in an adult who was a healthcare worker with PCR-confirmed SARS-CoV-2 infection or an uninfected control (not recorded which). Sequencing used whole blood. CDR3 nucleotide sequence: TGTGCCAGCAGCCAAGAGTCCCAACCCCGCACAGATACGCAGTATTTT. This encodes CASSQESQPRTDTQYF.